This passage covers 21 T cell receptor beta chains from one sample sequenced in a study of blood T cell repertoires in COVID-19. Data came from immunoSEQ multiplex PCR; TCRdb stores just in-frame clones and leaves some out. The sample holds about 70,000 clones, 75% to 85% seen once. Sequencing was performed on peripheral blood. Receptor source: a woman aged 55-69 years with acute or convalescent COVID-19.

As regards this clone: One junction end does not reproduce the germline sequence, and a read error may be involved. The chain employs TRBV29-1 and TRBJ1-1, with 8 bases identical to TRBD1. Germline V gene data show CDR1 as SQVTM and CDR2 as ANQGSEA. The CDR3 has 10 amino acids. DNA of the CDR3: TGCAGCGTTCTGCCGGGACAGGTTCTCTTT. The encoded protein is CSVLPGQVLF.

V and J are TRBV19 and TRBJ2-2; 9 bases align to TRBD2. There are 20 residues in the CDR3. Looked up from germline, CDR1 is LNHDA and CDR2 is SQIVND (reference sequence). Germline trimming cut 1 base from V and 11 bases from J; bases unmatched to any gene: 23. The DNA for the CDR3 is TGTGCCAGTAGTATAGTAGGTAGCGGGGGTAGGGTGCCGGGGATCGTCGAGCTGTTTTTT. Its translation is CASSIVGSGGRVPGIVELFF.

The CDR3 DNA follows: TGTGCCAGCTCGGTCGGACAGGGGGATATCTATGGCTACACCTTC. Amino acids: CASSVGQGDIYGYTF. The chain links TRBV18 to TRBJ1-2, with 10 bases fitting TRBD1. CDR3 size: 15 residues. CDR1 is KGHSH, CDR2 LQKENI, per germline. Trimming removed 6 bases from V and 4 bases from J; junction bases left unmatched: 8.

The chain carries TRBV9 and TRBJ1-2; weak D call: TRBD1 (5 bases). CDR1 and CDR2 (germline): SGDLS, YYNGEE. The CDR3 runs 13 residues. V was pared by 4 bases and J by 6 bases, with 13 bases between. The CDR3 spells CASSTPGLNGYTF. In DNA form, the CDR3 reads TGTGCCAGCAGCACTCCAGGGTTGAATGGCTACACCTTC.

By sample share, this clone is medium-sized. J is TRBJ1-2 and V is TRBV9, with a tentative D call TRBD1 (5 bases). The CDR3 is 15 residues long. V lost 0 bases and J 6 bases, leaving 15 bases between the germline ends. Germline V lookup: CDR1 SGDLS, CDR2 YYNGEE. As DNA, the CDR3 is TGTGCCAGCAGCGTAGATGTCAGGGCTGGGCATGGCTACACCTTC. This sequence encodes CASSVDVRAGHGYTF.

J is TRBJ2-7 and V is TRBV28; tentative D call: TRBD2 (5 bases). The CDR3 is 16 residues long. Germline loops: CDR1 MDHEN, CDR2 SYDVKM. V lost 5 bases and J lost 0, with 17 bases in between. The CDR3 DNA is TGTGCCAGCAGTGATCCGAGGGCCTGGAGCTCCTACGAGCAGTACTTC. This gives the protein CASSDPRAWSSYEQYF.

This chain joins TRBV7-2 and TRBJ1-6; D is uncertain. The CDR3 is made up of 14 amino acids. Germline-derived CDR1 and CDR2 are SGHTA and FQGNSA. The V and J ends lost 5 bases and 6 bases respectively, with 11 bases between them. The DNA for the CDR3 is TGTGCCAGCAGCCTCGACACCGGTAATTCACCCCTCCACTTT. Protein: CASSLDTGNSPLHF.

The CDR3 DNA reads TGTGCCAGCAGCGTACGGGCGGGGGGGACCCAGTACTTC. This sequence encodes CASSVRAGGTQYF. V is TRBV9 and J is TRBJ2-5, with 8 bases lining up with TRBD2. This CDR3 contains 13 residues. Germline trimming cut 1 base from V and 7 bases from J; bases unmatched to any gene: 3. The germline V gene encodes CDR1 SGDLS and CDR2 YYNGEE. The full variable domain, completed using reference TRBV9 and TRBJ2-5, is DSGVTQTPKHLITATGQRVTLRCSPRSGDLSVYWYQQSLDQGLQFLIQYYNGEERAKGNILERFSAQQFPDLHSELNLSSLELGDSALYFCASSVRAGGTQYFGPGTRLLVL.

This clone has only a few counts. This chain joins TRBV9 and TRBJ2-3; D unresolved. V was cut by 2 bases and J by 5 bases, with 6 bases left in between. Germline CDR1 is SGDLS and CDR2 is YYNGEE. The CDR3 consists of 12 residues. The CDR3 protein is CASSVPGDTQYF. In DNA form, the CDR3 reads TGTGCCAGCAGCGTCCCAGGAGATACGCAGTATTTT.

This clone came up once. Here the CDR3 DNA reads TGTGCCAGCAGCTTAGCTAGCGGGGGGGCGCAAGAGACCCAGTACTTC. Protein: CASSLASGGAQETQYF. The rearrangement links TRBV7-2 to TRBJ2-5, with 11 bases matching TRBD2. The length of the CDR3 is 16 residues. Germline CDR1 reads SGHTA; CDR2 reads FQGNSA. V gave up 0 bases and J gave up 2 bases; unmatched junction bases: 2. The complete variable domain, with remaining parts taken from reference TRBV7-2 and TRBJ2-5, reads GAGVSQSPSNKVTEKGKDVELRCDPISGHTALYWYRQSLGQGLEFLIYFQGNSAPDKSGLPSDRFSAERTGGSVSTLTIQRTQQEDSAVYLCASSLASGGAQETQYFGPGTRLLVL.

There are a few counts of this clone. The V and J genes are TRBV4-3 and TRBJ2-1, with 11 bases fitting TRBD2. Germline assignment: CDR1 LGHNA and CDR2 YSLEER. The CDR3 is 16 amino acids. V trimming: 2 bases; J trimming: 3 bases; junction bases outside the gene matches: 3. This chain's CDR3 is CASSQTTSGDYNEQFF. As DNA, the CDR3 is TGCGCCAGCAGCCAAACGACTAGCGGGGACTACAATGAGCAGTTCTTC.

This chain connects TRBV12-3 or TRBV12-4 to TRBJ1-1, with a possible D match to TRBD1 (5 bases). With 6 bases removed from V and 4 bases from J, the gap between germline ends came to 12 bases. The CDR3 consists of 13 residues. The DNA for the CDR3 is TGTGCCAGCAGCCCCCAGGGCCTCACTGAAGCTTTCTTT. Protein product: CASSPQGLTEAFF.

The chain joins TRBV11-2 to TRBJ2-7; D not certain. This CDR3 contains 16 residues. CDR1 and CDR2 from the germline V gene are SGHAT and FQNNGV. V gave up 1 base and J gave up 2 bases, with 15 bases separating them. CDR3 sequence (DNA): TGTGCCAGCAGCTTAGGATTCTTCGACGGAGCCTACGAGCAGTACTTC. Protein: CASSLGFFDGAYEQYF.

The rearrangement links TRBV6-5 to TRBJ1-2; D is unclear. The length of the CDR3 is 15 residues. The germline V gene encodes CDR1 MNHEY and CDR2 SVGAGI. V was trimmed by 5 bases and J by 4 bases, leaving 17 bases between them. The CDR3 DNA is TGTGCCAGCAGTCCCTCAGGACTCGTGGGCTATGGCTACACCTTC. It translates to CASSPSGLVGYGYTF.

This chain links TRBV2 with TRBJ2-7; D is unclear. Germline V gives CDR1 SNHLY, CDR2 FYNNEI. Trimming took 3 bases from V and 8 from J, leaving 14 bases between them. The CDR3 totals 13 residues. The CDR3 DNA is TGTGCCAGCAGTGATGATGCTACAGAAAAGCAGTACTTC. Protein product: CASSDDATEKQYF.

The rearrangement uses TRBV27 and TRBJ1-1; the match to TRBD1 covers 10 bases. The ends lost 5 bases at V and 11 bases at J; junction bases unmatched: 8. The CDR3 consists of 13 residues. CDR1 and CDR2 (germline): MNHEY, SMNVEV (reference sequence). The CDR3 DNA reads TGTGCCAGCAGTCCTTGGGACAGGGGAACGGCTTTCTTT. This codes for CASSPWDRGTAFF.

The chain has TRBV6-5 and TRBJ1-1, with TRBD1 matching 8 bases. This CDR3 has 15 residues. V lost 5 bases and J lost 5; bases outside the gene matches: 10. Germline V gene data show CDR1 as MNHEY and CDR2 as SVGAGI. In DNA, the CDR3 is TGTGCCAGCAGTCGAGTGGGACAGGCCAGTACTGAAGCTTTCTTT. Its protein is CASSRVGQASTEAFF.

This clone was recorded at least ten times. The CDR3 is CASSYSTLGQGLNQPQHF. CDR3 DNA: TGTGCCAGCAGTTACTCGACTCTTGGACAGGGACTCAATCAGCCCCAGCATTTT. This rearrangement joins TRBV6-2 or TRBV6-3 to TRBJ1-5; 8 nucleotides agree with TRBD1. Germline trimming cut 0 bases from V and 3 bases from J; bases unmatched to any gene: 10. Germline V CDR1 and CDR2: MNHEY, SVGEGT. The CDR3 is 18 residues long.

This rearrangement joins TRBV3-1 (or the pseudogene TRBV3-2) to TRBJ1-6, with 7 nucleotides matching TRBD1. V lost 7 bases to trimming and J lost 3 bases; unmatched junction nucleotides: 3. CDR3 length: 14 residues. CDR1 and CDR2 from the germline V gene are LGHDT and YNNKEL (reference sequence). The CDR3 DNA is TGTGCCAGCAAGGGACAGCTCTATAATTCACCCCTCCACTTT. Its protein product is CASKGQLYNSPLHF.

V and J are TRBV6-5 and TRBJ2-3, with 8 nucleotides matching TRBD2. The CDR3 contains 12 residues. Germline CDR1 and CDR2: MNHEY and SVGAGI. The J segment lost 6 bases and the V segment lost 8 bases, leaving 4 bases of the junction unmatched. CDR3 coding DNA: TGTGCCAGCTCGGGGGGGGTCGATACGCAGTATTTT. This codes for CASSGGVDTQYF.

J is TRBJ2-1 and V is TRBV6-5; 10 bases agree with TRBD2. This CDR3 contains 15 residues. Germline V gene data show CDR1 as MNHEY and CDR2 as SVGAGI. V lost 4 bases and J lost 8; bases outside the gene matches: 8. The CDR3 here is CASSLGAGGPHEQFF. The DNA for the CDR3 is TGTGCCAGCAGTTTAGGAGCGGGGGGGCCCCATGAGCAGTTCTTC.